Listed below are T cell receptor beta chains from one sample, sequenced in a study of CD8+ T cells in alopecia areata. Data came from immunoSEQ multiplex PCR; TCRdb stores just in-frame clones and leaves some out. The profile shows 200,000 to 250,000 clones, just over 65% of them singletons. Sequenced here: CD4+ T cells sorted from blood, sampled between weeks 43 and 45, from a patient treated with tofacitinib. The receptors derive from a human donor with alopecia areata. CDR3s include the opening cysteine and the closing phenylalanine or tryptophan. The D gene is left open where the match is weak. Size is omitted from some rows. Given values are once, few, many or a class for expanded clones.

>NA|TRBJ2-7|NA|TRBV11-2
CASSPRLGRSTYEQYF
TGTGCCAGCAGCCCTCGACTGGGGAGATCGACCTACGAGCAGTACTTC
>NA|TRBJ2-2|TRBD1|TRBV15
CATSRLTGVGGGELFF
TGTGCCACCAGCAGGCTTACAGGGGTTGGTGGCGGGGAGCTGTTTTTT
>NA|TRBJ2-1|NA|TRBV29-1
CSVGQPSESNEQFF
TGCAGCGTTGGGCAGCCCAGTGAGAGCAATGAGCAGTTCTTC
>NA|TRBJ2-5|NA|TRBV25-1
CASSDLLAGETQYF
TGTGCCAGCAGTGATCTACTAGCAGGGGAGACCCAGTACTTC
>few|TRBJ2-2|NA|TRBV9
CASSVRGGGELFF
TGTGCCAGCAGCGTAAGGGGTGGCGGGGAGCTGTTTTTT
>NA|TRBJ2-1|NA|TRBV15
CATSTFSYNEQFF
TGTGCCACCTCTACATTCTCCTACAATGAGCAGTTCTTC
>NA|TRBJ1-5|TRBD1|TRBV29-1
CSVRTGTDQPQHF
TGCAGCGTTCGGACCGGGACAGATCAGCCCCAGCATTTT
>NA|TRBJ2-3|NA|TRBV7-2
CASSLRSGGTDTQYF
TGTGCCAGCAGCTTACGTAGCGGCGGCACAGATACGCAGTATTTT
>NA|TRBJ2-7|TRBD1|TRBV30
CAWRRSGTVVYEQYF
TGTGCCTGGCGCCGATCCGGGACAGTAGTCTACGAGCAGTACTTC
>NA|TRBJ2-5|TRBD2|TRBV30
CAWSLAGVIQETQYF
TGTGCCTGGAGTCTAGCGGGGGTCATCCAAGAGACCCAGTACTTC
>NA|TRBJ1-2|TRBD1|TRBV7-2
CASSPDRVGGYTF
TGTGCCAGCAGCCCAGACAGGGTGGGGGGCTACACCTTC
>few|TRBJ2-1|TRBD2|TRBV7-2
CASSLELAGNNEQFF
TGTGCCAGCAGCTTAGAACTAGCGGGGAACAATGAGCAGTTCTTC
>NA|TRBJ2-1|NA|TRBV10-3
CAISLTRDNEQFF
TGTGCCATCAGTCTGACTAGAGACAATGAGCAGTTCTTC
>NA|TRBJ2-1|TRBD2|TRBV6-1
CASRLAGGNYNEQFF
TGTGCCAGCAGGCTAGCGGGGGGCAACTACAATGAGCAGTTCTTC
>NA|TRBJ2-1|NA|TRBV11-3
CASSFGEQFF
TGTGCCAGCAGCTTTGGTGAGCAGTTCTTC
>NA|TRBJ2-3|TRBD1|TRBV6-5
CASRQGDWTDTQYF
TGTGCCAGCAGGCAGGGGGATTGGACAGATACGCAGTATTTT
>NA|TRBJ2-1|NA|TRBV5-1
CASSLKGGNEQFF
TGCGCCAGCAGCTTAAAGGGGGGTAATGAGCAGTTCTTC
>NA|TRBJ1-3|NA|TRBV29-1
CSVEVAQDGNTIYF
TGCAGCGTTGAAGTAGCCCAGGATGGAAACACCATATATTTT
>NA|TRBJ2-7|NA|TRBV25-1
CASSDSWDEQYF
TGTGCCAGCAGTGACAGTTGGGACGAGCAGTACTTC
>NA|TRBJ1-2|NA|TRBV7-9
CASSLPGTYGYTF
TGTGCCAGCAGCTTACCCGGGACCTATGGCTACACCTTC
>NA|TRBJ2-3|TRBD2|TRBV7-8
CASSPWTSGDSRDTQYF
TGTGCCAGCAGCCCCTGGACTAGCGGGGACTCCCGAGATACGCAGTATTTT
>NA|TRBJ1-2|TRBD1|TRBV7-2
CASSLTGGGSTGGGYTF
TGTGCCAGCAGCCTGACAGGGGGCGGGTCGACGGGAGGTGGCTACACCTTC
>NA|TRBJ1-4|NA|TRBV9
CASSVNPNEKLFF
TGTGCCAGCAGCGTGAACCCGAATGAAAAACTGTTTTTT
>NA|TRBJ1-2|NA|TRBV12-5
CASGLDTVYGYTF
TGTGCTAGTGGTTTGGATACAGTCTATGGCTACACCTTC
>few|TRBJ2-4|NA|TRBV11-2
CASSLAGEAQYF
TGTGCCAGCAGCTTAGCGGGGGAAGCGCAGTACTTC